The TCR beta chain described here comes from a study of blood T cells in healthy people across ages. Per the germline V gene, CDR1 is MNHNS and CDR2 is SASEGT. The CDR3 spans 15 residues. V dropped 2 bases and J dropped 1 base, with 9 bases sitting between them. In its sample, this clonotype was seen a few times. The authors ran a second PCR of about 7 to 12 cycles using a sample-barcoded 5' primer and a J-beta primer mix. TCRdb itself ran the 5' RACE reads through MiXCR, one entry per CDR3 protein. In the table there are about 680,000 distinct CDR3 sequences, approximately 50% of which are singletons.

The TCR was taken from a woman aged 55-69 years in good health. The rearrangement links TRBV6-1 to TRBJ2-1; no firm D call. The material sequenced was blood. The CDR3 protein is CASSESRLSYNEQFF. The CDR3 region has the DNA TGTGCCAGCAGTGAATCTAGGTTGTCCTACAATGAGCAGTTCTTC.